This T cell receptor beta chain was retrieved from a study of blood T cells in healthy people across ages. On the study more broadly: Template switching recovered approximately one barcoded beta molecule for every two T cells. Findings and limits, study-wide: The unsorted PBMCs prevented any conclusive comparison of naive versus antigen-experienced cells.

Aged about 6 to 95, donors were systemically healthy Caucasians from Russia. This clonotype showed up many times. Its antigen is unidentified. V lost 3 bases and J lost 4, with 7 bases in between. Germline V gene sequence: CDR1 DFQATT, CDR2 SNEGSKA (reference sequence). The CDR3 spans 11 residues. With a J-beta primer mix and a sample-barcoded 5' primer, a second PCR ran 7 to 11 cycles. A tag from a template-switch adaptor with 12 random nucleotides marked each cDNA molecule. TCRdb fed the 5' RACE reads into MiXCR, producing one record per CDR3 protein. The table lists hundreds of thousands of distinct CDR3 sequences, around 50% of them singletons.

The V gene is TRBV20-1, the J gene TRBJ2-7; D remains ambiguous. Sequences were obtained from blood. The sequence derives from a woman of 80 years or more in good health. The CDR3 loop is CSARTSYEQYF. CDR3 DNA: TGCAGTGCTAGGACTTCGTACGAGCAGTACTTC.